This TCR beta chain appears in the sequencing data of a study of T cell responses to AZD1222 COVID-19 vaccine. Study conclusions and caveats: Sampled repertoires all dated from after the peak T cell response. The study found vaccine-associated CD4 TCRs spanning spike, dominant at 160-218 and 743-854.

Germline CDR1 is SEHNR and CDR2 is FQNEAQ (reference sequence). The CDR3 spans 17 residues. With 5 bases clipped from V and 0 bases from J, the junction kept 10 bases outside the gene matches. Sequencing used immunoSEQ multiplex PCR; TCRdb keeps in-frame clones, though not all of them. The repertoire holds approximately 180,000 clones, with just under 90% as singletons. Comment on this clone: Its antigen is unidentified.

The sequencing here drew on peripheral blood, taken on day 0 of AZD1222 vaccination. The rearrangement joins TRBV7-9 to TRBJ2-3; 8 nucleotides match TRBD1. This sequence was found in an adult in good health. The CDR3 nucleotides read TGTGCCAGCAGCCTCACGCAGGGGGCCTCTAGCACAGATACGCAGTATTTT. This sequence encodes CASSLTQGASSTDTQYF.